This TCR beta chain was profiled in a study of cytomegalovirus exposure and HLA in healthy donors (dated by TCRdb to 2016 to 2017). A note on the overall study: An earlier analysis of approximately 640 of the donors reported approximately 300 Gb of sequence data and some 100 million unique TCR beta sequences from about 200 million T cells. About 300 gigabases of sequencing data and tens of millions of unique TCR sequences were included in an early release covering over 600 HLA-typed donors. Of the 300 to 450 genotyped donors, roughly 85% fell in the genetic ancestry cluster associated with self-reported Caucasian donors. The study aimed to test whether signatures of past pathogen exposure could be identified by cataloging public T cell receptors. The T cell repertoires of 670 or so subjects were profiled by immunosequencing and related to cytomegalovirus serostatus. A separate validation cohort of 90 to 150 different subjects was used in addition to the 666-subject first cohort. To predict cytomegalovirus infection status, the study brought together high-throughput TCR immunosequencing, statistical association of individual TCRs with disease status, and machine learning. A later analysis re-examined previously published TCR beta repertoires from more than 600 donors and added high-resolution HLA genotyping to investigate patterns of TCR occurrence. In the later analysis, no new phenotypic data were used to find candidate immune exposures; instead, reliance was placed on TCR beta sequences and their occurrence across donors. To decide whether each TCR beta V gene segment behaved as functional or pseudogenic, an earlier analysis of some 570 of the donors relied on high-throughput TCR beta sequencing. Donor age, sex, ethnicity and CMV serostatus were collected together with the repertoire data. A later genetic analysis took genome-wide SNP genotypes for about 55% of the roughly 700 donors and used that subset as a discovery cohort. All discovery cohort repertoires had been generated using a single sequencing platform. HLA typing covered class I and class II loci at four-digit resolution. The number of donors typed differed by locus, with 629-630 for A, B, C, DRB1 and DQB1, 522 for DQA1, 600 to 610 for DPA1, and approximately 470 for DPB1. Because of strong linkage in the cohort, roughly five DR-DQ haplotypes were treated as single units for association and clustering. Among about 410 genotyped donors of the cohort, an average of about 240,000 unique TCR beta nucleotide sequences was sequenced per donor, of which 15% to 20% were non-productive.

The cohort comprised fewer than 700 healthy bone marrow donors. All cohort members were sampled while nominally healthy, although unrecorded immune exposures were likely present. The donor was CMV seronegative and belonged to the group of more than 300 seronegative cohort members. A peripheral blood sample was provided by each donor, and peripheral blood mononuclear cells were used for TCR beta sequencing. Genomic DNA was extracted from the blood cell samples with the Qiagen DNeasy Blood Extraction Kit. As concerns this clone: Its antigen target is currently unknown. There are no base qualities to consult, and no much larger clone falls within one base.

Library construction relied on the immunoSEQ multiplex PCR assay. For the multiplex PCR, a mixture combining 60 forward primers for TCR Vbeta segments and 13 reverse primers for TCR Jbeta segments was used. A multiplex PCR assay on genomic DNA amplified the CDR3 region of rearranged TCR beta genes. The Illumina HiSeq System was used to sequence the amplified TCR beta libraries as 87-base-pair reads. In the original analysis: Across the 500 to 750 repertoires, a later analysis counted tens of millions of unique TCR beta chains, roughly 11 million of which were shared by at least two donors. Raw reads were error-corrected and collapsed into unique sequences with a nearest-neighbor algorithm that merged closely related sequences to remove PCR and sequencing errors. Alignment of CDR3 sequences to IMGT reference sequences was used to assign V, D and J gene segments. Each retained sequence needed at least a six-nucleotide match to both a V gene segment and a J gene segment. Rearrangements were classified as productive when the CDR3 lacked stop codons and remained in frame with V and J, and all other rearrangements were classified as non-productive. CDR3 was defined according to IMGT convention as the region running from the second conserved V-encoded cysteine to the conserved J-encoded phenylalanine. The earlier analysis of 587 of the donors excluded sequences that lacked an unambiguous match to a single V gene segment. In an earlier analysis of several hundred of the donors, V segments were called functional above 56.7% productive rearrangements and were called segregating when the between-donor standard deviation exceeded 5%. A statistical classification framework was developed to diagnose cytomegalovirus status using the catalog of TCR beta chain sequences. A later analysis assigned V and J genes by comparing TCR nucleotide sequences with IMGT/GENE-DB human TR gene sequences. In a later analysis, CDR3 sequences and most-parsimonious VDJ recombination scenarios were assigned using the TCRdist pipeline. A later analysis defined each TCR beta chain by its CDR3 amino acid sequence plus V-gene family, and excluded reads lacking a unique V-gene family. A later analysis removed 600 or so highly shared, low-generation-probability nucleotide sequences to deal with suspected cross-contamination and a sequencing artifact. In a later analysis, a clonal expansion index for each public chain was calculated from normalized within-repertoire ranks of inferred template counts. In a later analysis, generation probabilities were computed with a VDJ recombination model fitted to out-of-frame rearrangements, and the resulting probabilities were checked against IGoR. Hypergeometric tests were used in a later analysis to score TCR-TCR, TCR-HLA and TCR-CMV co-occurrence, with a repertoire-size bias correction applied to the TCR pairs. A later analysis estimated false discovery rates by permuting HLA or CMV assignments 20 times. A later analysis grouped co-occurring TCRs with DBSCAN, adding TCRdist sequence similarity when clustering within HLA-allele-positive subsets. Repertoires with fewer than 30,000 or more than 120,000 public chains, plus five repertoires with anomalous nucleotide sharing, were excluded from co-occurrence clustering. This is the immuneACCESS table as TCRdb keeps it, with only in-frame sequences that have V and J called. A part of the clones is gone; compared with another copy, unresolved V genes explain less than half, and the rest is unexplained. V, J and clone size reflect that table, while D and trimming were determined from the DNA. This sample is represented by 150,000 or so clones; about 79% of them were singletons. Jointly, the top ten make up roughly 0.7% of the sample.

The study at large found these results: According to a later analysis, TCR association rates differed among HLA loci, with DRB1 alleles showing the most associated TCRs and HLA-C alleles showing the fewest. A further reported finding was that TCR beta sequences accurately predicted the HLA-A and HLA-B alleles for most subjects in the first cohort. The study listed 150 to 200 TCR beta chains as associated with cytomegalovirus. Broadly in line with IMGT annotations, most TCR beta V segments showed up in productive rearrangements about 87% or about 30% of the time in an earlier analysis of 587 of the donors. For the cohort, immune exposure information was limited to CMV serostatus. The presence/absence analyses assumed that sequencing depth was roughly uniform across donors, and that assumption may not be true. Correlated functional status among segregating V segments might be attributable to linkage disequilibrium, but an unknown experimental factor could not be ruled out. In this cohort, only TCR beta chains were sequenced, and detectable features were limited by the absence of alpha or paired-chain data. The sequencing pipeline was judged likely to have produced a cluster of highly shared sequence variants as a technical artifact. Compared with the roughly 720-donor mean, donors in an Asian-associated ancestry cluster had fewer N-insertions in productive TCRs, according to a later genetic analysis. Some IMGT-functional V segments, including TRBV6-2 and TRBV6-3, could not be distinguished by the 87-base-pair reads and were therefore excluded. A few of the identified cytomegalovirus-associated TCR beta chains were confirmed in vitro to be specific for cytomegalovirus antigens. Most TCR sequences were observed very rarely across donors, whereas some public TCRs were present in many individuals. Assigning TCR associations to individual alleles was difficult when HLA alleles, especially DR and DQ, strongly co-occurred. A later analysis found that most CMV-associated TCR beta chains appeared HLA-restricted, with HLA associations seemingly driven largely by CMV exposure. The authors suggested that the approach could potentially be extended to other disease states and immunological phenotypes. In a later genetic analysis, a missense DCLRE1C variant was associated with V-gene and J-gene trimming of TCR beta chains, and the association was replicated in an independent cohort. Over 15 rarely observed V segments, including chromosome 9 orphons, were excluded from the earlier analysis of a few hundred of the donors because counts were too low. A later analysis reported that several top co-occurrence clusters appeared linked to parvovirus B19, influenza, CMV and Epstein-Barr virus. In a later analysis, HLA-associated TCR beta chains showed more clonal expansion and lower generation probabilities than non-associated chains that were equally common. HLA typing was unavailable for some donors at each locus, so association tests used only the typed subset. The classifier was reported to diagnose cytomegalovirus status with high specificity and sensitivity in both the original cohort and the validation cohort. A later analysis associated approximately 17,000 TCR beta sequences with specific HLA alleles at a false discovery rate of 0.05.

CDR1 and CDR2 are read off the germline V gene as LGHNA and YSLEER. V is cut by 4 bases and J by 2 bases, and the space between the germline ends is 17 bases. The CDR3 measures 17 amino acids from cysteine to phenylalanine. CDR3 DNA is the only sequence kept; it has 51 bases, read in frame from the first base. Rearrangement joined TRBV4-3 to TRBJ2-2, and the D gene may be TRBD1, 5 bases matching. The TCR sequence derives from a male donor in good health and CMV-seronegative. Sequencing was performed on PBMCs. The DNA sequence follows: TGCGCCAGCAGCCGAAGTCTGTTGGACACAAACACCGGGGAGCTGTTTTTT. Its translation reads: CASSRSLLDTNTGELFF.